This TCR beta chain was observed in a study of cytomegalovirus exposure and HLA in healthy donors. Regarding the study as a whole: Cytomegalovirus-associated status was assigned to fewer than 200 TCR beta chains. Three of the chains that were CMV-associated were confirmed in vitro to be specific for CMV antigens.

Germline V lookup: CDR1 LNHDA, CDR2 SQIVND (reference sequence). The CDR3 is 16 amino acids. The ends were cut back, 4 bases at V and 0 bases at J, with 13 bases in the middle. TCRdb keeps only in-frame clones here, not all; method: immunoSEQ multiplex PCR. The sample has some 140,000 clones, around 80% seen once. Details on this clone: Its antigen is not identified.

The rearrangement uses TRBV19 and TRBJ1-5; D perhaps matches TRBD1 (5 bases). Sequencing was carried out using PBMCs. The source is a man aged 25-45 years in good health and CMV-seropositive. The CDR3: CASSTMAGDSNQPQHF. The CDR3 DNA is TGTGCCAGTAGTACAATGGCGGGGGATAGCAATCAGCCCCAGCATTTT. Complete variable domain (other parts from reference TRBV19 and TRBJ1-5): DGGITQSPKYLFRKEGQNVTLSCEQNLNHDAMYWYRQDPGQGLRLIYYSQIVNDFQKGDIAEGYSVSREKKESFPLTVTSAQKNPTAFYLCASSTMAGDSNQPQHFGDGTRLSIL.